A single sample is the source of the 11 T cell receptor beta chains below, sequenced in a study of shared clonotypes between healthy human individuals. Using immunoSEQ multiplex PCR, the repertoire was profiled, and TCRdb retains in-frame clones only, with some absent. The sample lists under 1,900,000 clones, approximately 98.5% occurring once. The sample was naive CD4+ T cells sorted from blood. The subset: CD45RA+ positively selected. The receptors originated from a man younger than 40 in good health.

The chain is built from TRBV18 and TRBJ2-7; perhaps TRBD1 as D (6 bases). This CDR3 contains 15 residues. With 1 base removed from V and 1 base from J, the gap between germline ends came to 11 bases. CDR1 is KGHSH and CDR2 is LQKENI in the germline V gene. The chain's CDR3 is CASSPLSDSSYEQYF. DNA of the CDR3: TGTGCCAGCTCACCACTATCGGACAGTTCCTACGAGCAGTACTTC.

This chain links TRBV5-5 with TRBJ2-5, with D perhaps matching TRBD2 (6 bases). CDR1 is SGHKS and CDR2 is YYEKEE in the germline V gene (reference sequence). V lost 2 bases and J lost 7, with 15 bases in between. The CDR3 is made up of 14 amino acids. DNA of the CDR3: TGTGCCAGCAGCTTAGTTTCTAGCGCGGCGACCCAGTACTTC. Amino acid sequence: CASSLVSSAATQYF.

V usage is TRBV7-3 and J usage is TRBJ2-1; possible D gene TRBD2, 6 bases. Germline CDR1 and CDR2: SGHTA and FQGTGA. The V end lost 0 bases, the J end lost 1 base, and 16 bases lay between the germline ends. The CDR3 contains 18 residues. The CDR3 nucleotides are TGTGCCAGCAGCTTAACGAGGTCTAGCGCGACTTCCTACAATGAGCAGTTCTTC. This gives the protein CASSLTRSSATSYNEQFF.

The CDR3 nucleotides read TGTGCCAGCTCACTGAGTCTCTCCTACGAGCAGTACTTC. Protein sequence: CASSLSLSYEQYF. The genes are TRBV18 and TRBJ2-7, with unresolved D. Germline assignment: CDR1 KGHSH and CDR2 LQKENI. Deletions cut 4 bases from V and 0 bases from J, with 7 bases between. This CDR3 is 13 amino acids long.

Only one count was recorded for this clone. The chain combines TRBV29-1 with TRBJ2-3; D is perhaps TRBD1 or TRBD2 (5 bases each). The CDR3 is 11 amino acids. The V end lost 6 bases, the J end lost 6 bases, and 10 bases lay between the germline ends. Germline CDR1 reads SQVTM; CDR2 reads ANQGSEA. CDR3 sequence: CSVKWGDTQYF. In DNA form, the CDR3 reads TGCAGCGTAAAATGGGGGGATACGCAGTATTTT.

The chain couples TRBV29-1 to TRBJ2-1, with D tentatively TRBD1 (6 bases). The germline V gene encodes CDR1 SQVTM and CDR2 ANQGSEA. The CDR3 contains 14 residues. The V end was cut by 7 bases, the J end by 3 bases, with 16 bases between. The CDR3 loop is CSAIRQAYYNEQFF. CDR3 DNA sequence: TGCAGCGCAATAAGACAGGCCTACTACAATGAGCAGTTCTTC.

The J gene is TRBJ2-2, the V gene TRBV10-1; the match to TRBD2 covers 8 bases. Germline loops: CDR1 WNHNN, CDR2 SYGVQD (reference sequence). The CDR3 is 14 residues long. The V gene end was trimmed by 6 bases and the J gene end by 6 bases; junction bases not matched to a gene: 6. The CDR3 DNA follows: TGCGCCAGCAGCGGACTAGCCGGGGCCGGGGAGCTGTTTTTT. Amino acid sequence: CASSGLAGAGELFF.

This chain connects TRBV7-9 to TRBJ2-7, with 7 bases that match TRBD1. This CDR3 contains 12 residues. Germline assignment: CDR1 SEHNR and CDR2 FQNEAQ (reference sequence). V trimming: 6 bases; J trimming: 2 bases; junction bases outside the gene matches: 1. CDR3 DNA sequence: TGTGCCAGCAGGGGACAGACCTACGAGCAGTACTTC. Translation gives CASRGQTYEQYF.

The rearrangement joins TRBV7-6 to TRBJ2-7; perhaps TRBD2 as D (6 bases). The CDR3 runs 15 residues. The germline gives CDR1 SGHVS, CDR2 FNYEAQ. Deletions cut 6 bases from V and 2 bases from J, with 17 bases between. CDR3 protein: CASSLVSEGPYEQYF. The CDR3 DNA sequence: TGTGCCAGCAGTCTCGTATCGGAGGGCCCCTACGAGCAGTACTTC.

V usage is TRBV19 and J usage is TRBJ2-2, with a tentative D call TRBD1 (6 bases). V was pared by 3 bases and J by 4 bases, with 9 bases between. This CDR3 region has 14 residues. The germline gives CDR1 LNHDA, CDR2 SQIVND (reference sequence). The CDR3, as DNA: TGTGCCAGTAGTATGTACAGGGCCACCGGGGAGCTGTTTTTT. As protein: CASSMYRATGELFF.

This chain uses TRBV5-1 with TRBJ2-3; 10 bases fit TRBD1. Germline values: CDR1 SGHRS, CDR2 YFSETQ. The CDR3 is 15 residues long. Trimming cost V 4 bases and J 4 bases; bases outside gene matches: 6. CDR3 protein: CASSPGQGSPDTQYF. The CDR3, as DNA: TGCGCCAGCAGCCCGGGACAGGGGAGCCCAGATACGCAGTATTTT.